The rows below give T cell receptor beta chains drawn from one sample of a study of metastatic and nonmetastatic thyroid tumors. TCRdb re-called the PCR reads through MiXCR. The profile covers 40,000 or so clones, with more than 25% appearing a single time and 9.6% taken by the ten largest. Sequencing was carried out using blood. These receptors were collected from a female donor with papillary thyroid cancer or a benign thyroid nodule (not recorded which). Some clones in this sample may be carry-over from other donors' samples. Both conserved end residues are part of each CDR3. Each record gives: clone size, V gene, D gene, CDR3 length, J gene, CDR3 protein, CDR3 DNA. The D gene is left open where the match is weak. Part of the rows lack a size; the others show once, few, many or a class for expanded clones.

>NA|TRBV3-1|NA|15|TRBJ2-2
CASSRDRTHTGELFF
TGTGCCAGCAGCCGGGATAGGACCCACACCGGGGAGCTGTTTTTT
>many|TRBV5-1|TRBD2|15|TRBJ2-7
CASSPGGLSSYEQYF
TGCGCCAGCAGCCCGGGAGGACTTAGCTCCTACGAGCAGTACTTC
>many|TRBV4-1|TRBD2|15|TRBJ2-7
CASSQTPGLAYEQYF
TGCGCCAGCAGCCAAACCCCGGGACTAGCCTACGAGCAGTACTTC
>NA|TRBV19|TRBD1|13|TRBJ1-1
CASSWQGATEAFF
TGTGCCAGTAGCTGGCAGGGGGCCACTGAAGCTTTCTTT
>NA|TRBV20-1|NA|14|TRBJ2-5
CSARDGGRIGTQYF
TGCAGTGCTAGAGATGGGGGTCGGATCGGGACCCAGTACTTC
>few|TRBV10-1|NA|16|TRBJ1-2
CASSGPLGGSNYGYTF
TGCGCCAGCAGTGGGCCTTTAGGAGGGTCAAACTATGGCTACACCTTC
>NA|TRBV4-1|NA|16|TRBJ1-2
CASSQDWSGANYGYTF
TGCGCCAGCAGCCAAGATTGGTCAGGGGCCAACTATGGCTACACCTTC
>few|TRBV6-1|TRBD1|14|TRBJ1-5
CASSAGQEYQPQHF
TGTGCCAGCAGTGCGGGACAGGAGTATCAGCCCCAGCATTTT
>many|TRBV7-2|NA|13|TRBJ1-4
CASSFAGVEKLFF
TGTGCCAGCAGCTTTGCAGGGGTGGAAAAACTGTTTTTT
>few|TRBV6-1|NA|12|TRBJ1-5
CASTDGVQPQHF
TGTGCCAGCACCGACGGGGTTCAGCCCCAGCATTTT
>few|TRBV28|NA|13|TRBJ2-7
CASSVREFYEQYF
TGTGCCAGCAGTGTCCGGGAATTCTACGAGCAGTACTTC
>many|TRBV20-1|NA|15|TRBJ2-2
CSARDDTRNTGELFF
TGCAGTGCTAGAGATGATACGCGAAACACCGGGGAGCTGTTTTTT
>many|TRBV6-2/TRBV6-3|TRBD2|14|TRBJ2-7
CASSYSSLAGGEYF
TGTGCCAGCAGTTACTCGTCGCTAGCGGGGGGGGAATACTTC
>many|TRBV6-4|NA|16|TRBJ2-1
CASSPSGVLPYNEQFF
TGTGCCAGCAGTCCCTCAGGGGTTCTCCCCTACAATGAGCAGTTCTTC
>many|TRBV20-1|TRBD2|13|TRBJ2-5
CSANSGGAGTQYF
TGCAGCGCTAATAGCGGGGGGGCGGGGACCCAGTACTTC
>NA|TRBV6-2/TRBV6-3|TRBD1|13|TRBJ2-5
CASSADRAETQYF
TGTGCCAGCAGTGCGGACAGGGCAGAGACCCAGTACTTC
>NA|TRBV7-2|TRBD1|15|TRBJ2-7
CASSLTGQGSYEQYF
TGTGCCAGCAGCTTAACGGGACAGGGTTCCTACGAGCAGTACTTC
>many|TRBV27|NA|17|TRBJ1-5
CASSLMAPSLGNQPQHF
TGTGCCAGCAGTTTAATGGCACCAAGCCTGGGCAATCAGCCCCAGCATTTT